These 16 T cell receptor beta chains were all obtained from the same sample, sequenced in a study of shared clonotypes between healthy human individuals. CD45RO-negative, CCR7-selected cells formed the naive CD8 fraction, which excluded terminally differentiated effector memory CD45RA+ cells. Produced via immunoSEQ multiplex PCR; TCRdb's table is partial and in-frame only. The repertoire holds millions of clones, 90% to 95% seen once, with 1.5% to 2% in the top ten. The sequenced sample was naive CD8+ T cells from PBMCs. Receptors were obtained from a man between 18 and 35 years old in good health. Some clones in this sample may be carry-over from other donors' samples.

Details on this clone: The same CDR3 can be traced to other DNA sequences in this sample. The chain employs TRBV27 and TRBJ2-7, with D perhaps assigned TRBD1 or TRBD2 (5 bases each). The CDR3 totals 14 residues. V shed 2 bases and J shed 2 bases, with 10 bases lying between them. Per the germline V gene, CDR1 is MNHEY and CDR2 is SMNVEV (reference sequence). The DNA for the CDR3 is TGTGCCAGCAGTTTACGGGACGGTACCTACGAGCAGTACTTC. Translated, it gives CASSLRDGTYEQYF.

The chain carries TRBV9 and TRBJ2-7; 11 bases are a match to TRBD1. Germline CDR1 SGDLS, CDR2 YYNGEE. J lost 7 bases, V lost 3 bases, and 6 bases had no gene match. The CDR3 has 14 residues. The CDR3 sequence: CASSAGTGGREQYF. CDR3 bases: TGTGCCAGCAGCGCCGGGACAGGGGGTCGGGAGCAGTACTTC.

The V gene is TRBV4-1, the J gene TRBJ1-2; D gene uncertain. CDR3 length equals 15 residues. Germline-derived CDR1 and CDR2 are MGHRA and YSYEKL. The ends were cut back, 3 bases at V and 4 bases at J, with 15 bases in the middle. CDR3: CASSQTLFPPYGYTF. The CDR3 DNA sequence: TGCGCCAGCAGCCAGACCCTATTTCCGCCCTATGGCTACACCTTC.

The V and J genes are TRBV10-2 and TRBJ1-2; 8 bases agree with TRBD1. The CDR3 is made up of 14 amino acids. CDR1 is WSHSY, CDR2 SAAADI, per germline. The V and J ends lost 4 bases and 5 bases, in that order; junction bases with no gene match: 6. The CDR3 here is CASSGTGGRYGYTF. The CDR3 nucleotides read TGCGCCAGCAGTGGTACAGGGGGTCGGTATGGCTACACCTTC.

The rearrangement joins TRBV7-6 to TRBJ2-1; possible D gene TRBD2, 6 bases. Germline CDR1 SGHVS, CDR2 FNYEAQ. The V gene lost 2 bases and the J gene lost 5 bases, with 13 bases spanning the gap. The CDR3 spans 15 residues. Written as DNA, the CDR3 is TGTGCCAGCAGCTTAATGGGTAGCGGTGACAATGAGCAGTTCTTC. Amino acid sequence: CASSLMGSGDNEQFF. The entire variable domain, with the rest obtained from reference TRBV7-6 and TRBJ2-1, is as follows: GAGVSQSPRYKVTKRGQDVALRCDPISGHVSLYWYRQALGQGPEFLTYFNYEAQQDKSGLPNDRFSAERPEGSISTLTIQRTEQRDSAMYRCASSLMGSGDNEQFFGPGTRLTVL.

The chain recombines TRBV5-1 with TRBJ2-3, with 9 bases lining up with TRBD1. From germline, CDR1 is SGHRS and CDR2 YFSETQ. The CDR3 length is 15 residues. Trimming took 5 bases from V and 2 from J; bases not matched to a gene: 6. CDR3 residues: CASRPGQGYTDTQYF. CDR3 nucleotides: TGCGCCAGCAGGCCGGGACAGGGATACACAGATACGCAGTATTTT.

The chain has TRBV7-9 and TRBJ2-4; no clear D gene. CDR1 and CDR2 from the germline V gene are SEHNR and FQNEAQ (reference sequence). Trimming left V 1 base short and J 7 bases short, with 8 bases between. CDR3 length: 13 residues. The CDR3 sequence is CASSLDTGNIQYF. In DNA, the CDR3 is TGTGCCAGCAGCTTAGATACCGGGAACATTCAGTACTTC.

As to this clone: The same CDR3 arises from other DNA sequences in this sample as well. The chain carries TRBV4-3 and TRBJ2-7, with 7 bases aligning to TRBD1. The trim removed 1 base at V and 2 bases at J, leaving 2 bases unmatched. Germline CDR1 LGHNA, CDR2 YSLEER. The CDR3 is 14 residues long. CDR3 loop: CASSQGQGAYEQYF. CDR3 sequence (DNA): TGCGCCAGCAGCCAAGGCCAGGGGGCCTACGAGCAGTACTTC.

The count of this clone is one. The CDR3 nucleotides read TGTGCCAGTAGATATGACACCGGGGAGCTGTTTTTT. This codes for CASRYDTGELFF. V is TRBV19 and J is TRBJ2-2, with no clear D. The V and J ends lost 6 bases and 3 bases respectively, with 5 bases between them. The CDR3 runs to 12 residues. Germline V gene sequence: CDR1 LNHDA, CDR2 SQIVND (reference sequence).

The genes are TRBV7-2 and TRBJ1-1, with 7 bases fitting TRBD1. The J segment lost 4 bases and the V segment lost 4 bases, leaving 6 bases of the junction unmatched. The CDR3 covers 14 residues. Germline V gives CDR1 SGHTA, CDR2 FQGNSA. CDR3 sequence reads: CASSSVQGITEAFF. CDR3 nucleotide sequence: TGTGCCAGCAGCTCTGTACAGGGGATCACTGAAGCTTTCTTT. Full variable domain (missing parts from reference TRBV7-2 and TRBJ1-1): GAGVSQSPSNKVTEKGKDVELRCDPISGHTALYWYRQSLGQGLEFLIYFQGNSAPDKSGLPSDRFSAERTGGSVSTLTIQRTQQEDSAVYLCASSSVQGITEAFFGQGTRLTVV.

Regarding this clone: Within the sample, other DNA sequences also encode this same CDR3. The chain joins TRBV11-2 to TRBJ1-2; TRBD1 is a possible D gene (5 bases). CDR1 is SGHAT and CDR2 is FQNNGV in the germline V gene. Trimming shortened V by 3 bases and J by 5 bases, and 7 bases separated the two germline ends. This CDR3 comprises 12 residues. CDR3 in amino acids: CASSLGTYGYTF. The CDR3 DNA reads TGTGCCAGCAGCTTGGGGACTTATGGCTACACCTTC. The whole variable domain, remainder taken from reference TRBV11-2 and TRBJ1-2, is EAGVAQSPRYKIIEKRQSVAFWCNPISGHATLYWYQQILGQGPKLLIQFQNNGVVDDSQLPKDRFSAERLKGVDSTLKIQPAKLEDSAVYLCASSLGTYGYTFGSGTRLTVV.

CDR3 bases: TGTGCCATCAGTTCACTAGCATCCTACGAGCAGTACTTC. This codes for CAISSLASYEQYF. The V gene is TRBV10-3, the J gene TRBJ2-7; D possibly corresponds to TRBD2 (6 bases). Per germline, CDR1 ENHRY and CDR2 SYGVKD. The V end was cut by 5 bases, the J end by 1 base, with 9 bases between. This CDR3 comprises 13 residues.

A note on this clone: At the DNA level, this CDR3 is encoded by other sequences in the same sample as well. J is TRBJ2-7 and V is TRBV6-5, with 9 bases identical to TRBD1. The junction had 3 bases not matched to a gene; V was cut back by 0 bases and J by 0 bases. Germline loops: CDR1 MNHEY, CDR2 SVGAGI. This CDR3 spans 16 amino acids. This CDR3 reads CASSYSTGGRSYEQYF. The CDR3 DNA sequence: TGTGCCAGCAGTTACTCGACAGGGGGTCGCTCCTACGAGCAGTACTTC.

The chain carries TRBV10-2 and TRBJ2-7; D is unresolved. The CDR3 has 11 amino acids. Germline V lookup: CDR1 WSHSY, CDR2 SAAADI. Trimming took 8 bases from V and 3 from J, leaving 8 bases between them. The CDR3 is CASGPGYEQYF. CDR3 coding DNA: TGCGCCAGCGGACCAGGCTACGAGCAGTACTTC.

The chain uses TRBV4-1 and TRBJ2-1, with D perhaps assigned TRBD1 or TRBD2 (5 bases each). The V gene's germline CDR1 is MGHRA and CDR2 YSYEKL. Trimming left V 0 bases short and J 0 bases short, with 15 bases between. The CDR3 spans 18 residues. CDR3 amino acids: CASSQDRGGPSSYNEQFF. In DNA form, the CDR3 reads TGCGCCAGCAGCCAAGATCGGGGCGGACCAAGCTCCTACAATGAGCAGTTCTTC.

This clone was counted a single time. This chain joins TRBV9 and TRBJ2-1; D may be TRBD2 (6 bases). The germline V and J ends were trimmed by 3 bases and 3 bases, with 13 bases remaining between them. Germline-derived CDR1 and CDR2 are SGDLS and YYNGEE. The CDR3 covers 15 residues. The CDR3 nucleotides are TGTGCCAGCAGCGCGTCTAGCGCCTTCTACAATGAGCAGTTCTTC. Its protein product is CASSASSAFYNEQFF.